The source of this T cell receptor (beta chain) is a study of blood T cell repertoires in COVID-19. The data were produced by immunoSEQ multiplex PCR, yet TCRdb's version contains in-frame clones alone and is incomplete. The sample contains tens of thousands of clones, around 90% of which appear only once. The CDR3 has 15 amino acids. The V gene end was trimmed by 3 bases and the J gene end by 4 bases; junction bases not matched to a gene: 5. Germline loops: CDR1 SEHNR, CDR2 FQNEAQ (reference sequence). This TCR came from a man aged 50 or older with active COVID-19. The J gene is TRBJ2-1, the V gene TRBV7-9, with 8 bases that match TRBD2. Sequenced input: peripheral blood. CDR3 in DNA: TGTGCCAGCAGCTTGGGCGGGGGGCCTTACAATGAGCAGTTCTTC. It encodes CASSLGGGPYNEQFF.